This T cell receptor beta chain was identified during a study of blood T cells in healthy people across ages. It was with a sample-barcoded 5' primer and a J-beta primer mix that a second PCR of about 6 to 11 cycles was run. TCRdb recomputed calls from the 5' RACE reads with MiXCR, one row per CDR3 protein. Of about 1.8 million distinct CDR3 sequences in the sample, about 50% are singletons; the top ten hold roughly 2.1%. This clonotype showed up just a few times. V lost 7 bases to trimming and J lost 4 bases, with 13 bases between them. Germline CDR1 MNHNS, CDR2 SASEGT. This CDR3 is 13 amino acids long.

The clonotype was recovered from a woman aged 40 to 55 in good health. This chain joins TRBV6-1 and TRBJ2-5; D is ambiguous. The sequenced sample was blood. In nucleotides, the CDR3 is TGTGCCAGCAACCCCAATTATGGAGAGACCCAGTACTTC. It translates to CASNPNYGETQYF.